This T cell receptor beta chain was observed in a study of T-cell memory formation after mild COVID-19. As regards this clonotype: Its antigen remains unknown.

Germline CDR1 and CDR2: MNHEY and SVGAGI. This CDR3 contains 14 residues. Trimming pared 0 bases from V and 9 bases from J, leaving 12 bases between. TCRdb reanalysed the 5' RACE reads using MiXCR and keeps one entry per CDR3 protein. The data show approximately 180,000 distinct CDR3 sequences, roughly 17% seen once. Study-wide points: Clones that contracted clustered mainly in CM and EM if CD4+ and in EMRA if CD8+. Clones that contracted from day 15 to 85 were balanced CD4/CD8, while later expanders leaned CD4+. The pre-infection memory compartment contained some responding clones, suggesting cross-reactive memory joined.

The material sequenced was PBMCs or a T cell subset sorted from them (not recorded which). The chain recombines TRBV6-5 with TRBJ2-1, with a tentative D call TRBD2 (6 bases). The receptor was derived from an adult woman who had mild COVID-19 (a few samples of this study predate the infection). Cell type and time point are not known. The CDR3 coding sequence is TGTGCCAGCAGTTACTCTATTAGCGGTCGTGAGCAGTTCTTC. This gives the protein CASSYSISGREQFF.